The rows below give T cell receptor beta chains drawn from one sample of a study of blood T cell repertoires in COVID-19. Profiled with immunoSEQ multiplex PCR; TCRdb holds only in-frame clones, not every one. The sample includes around 440,000 clones, about 87% of them seen just once. The sequenced sample consisted of peripheral blood. These receptors originate from a woman between 50 and 59 years old with COVID-19, enrolled during active disease. The CDR3 runs from the conserved cysteine through the conserved F or W. D genes are given only for firm matches. Rows may omit the clone size; those that give it use once, few, many or a size class.

clone_size: NA
d_call: TRBD2
j_call: TRBJ2-1
v_call: TRBV2
cdr3_aa: CASSGLAGAYNEQFF
cdr3_nt: TGTGCCAGCAGCGGACTAGCGGGGGCCTACAATGAGCAGTTCTTC

clone_size: NA
d_call: NA
j_call: TRBJ1-3
v_call: TRBV27
cdr3_aa: CASSSSAGEPGNTIYF
cdr3_nt: TGTGCCAGCAGTTCGTCGGCAGGGGAGCCTGGAAACACCATATATTTT

clone_size: NA
d_call: TRBD2
j_call: TRBJ2-2
v_call: TRBV5-5
cdr3_aa: CASSLWLAGGPQNTGELFF
cdr3_nt: TGTGCCAGCAGCTTGTGGCTAGCGGGGGGGCCCCAGAACACCGGGGAGCTGTTTTTT

clone_size: NA
d_call: NA
j_call: TRBJ2-7
v_call: TRBV9
cdr3_aa: CASSLDESAYEQYF
cdr3_nt: TGTGCCAGCAGCCTAGACGAGTCTGCCTACGAGCAGTACTTC

clone_size: NA
d_call: NA
j_call: TRBJ2-7
v_call: TRBV28
cdr3_aa: CASTYGGRVNYEQYF
cdr3_nt: TGTGCCAGCACCTATGGGGGCAGGGTTAACTACGAGCAGTACTTC

clone_size: NA
d_call: TRBD2
j_call: TRBJ2-1
v_call: TRBV11-3
cdr3_aa: CASSLDREGEQFF
cdr3_nt: TGTGCCAGCAGCTTAGATAGGGAGGGTGAGCAGTTCTTC

clone_size: few
d_call: TRBD1
j_call: TRBJ2-1
v_call: TRBV28
cdr3_aa: CASSLGQGATNEQFF
cdr3_nt: TGTGCCAGCAGTTTAGGGCAGGGGGCGACCAATGAGCAGTTCTTC

clone_size: NA
d_call: NA
j_call: TRBJ1-2
v_call: TRBV7-8
cdr3_aa: CASSLGGPANYGYTF
cdr3_nt: TGTGCCAGCAGCTTAGGGGGGCCGGCTAACTATGGCTACACCTTC

clone_size: NA
d_call: NA
j_call: TRBJ2-1
v_call: TRBV19
cdr3_aa: CASRKTDRDNEQFF
cdr3_nt: TGTGCCAGTCGCAAAACGGACAGAGACAATGAGCAGTTCTTC

clone_size: NA
d_call: NA
j_call: TRBJ2-3
v_call: TRBV19
cdr3_aa: CASSIGEAGKDTQYF
cdr3_nt: TGTGCCAGTAGTATCGGAGAGGCGGGGAAAGATACGCAGTATTTT

clone_size: NA
d_call: NA
j_call: TRBJ1-1
v_call: TRBV19
cdr3_aa: CASSIVRVAANTEAFF
cdr3_nt: TGTGCCAGTAGTATTGTGAGGGTAGCAGCGAACACTGAAGCTTTCTTT

clone_size: NA
d_call: NA
j_call: TRBJ2-7
v_call: TRBV3-1/TRBV3-2
cdr3_aa: CASSPRDFYEQYF
cdr3_nt: TGTGCCAGCAGCCCCCGGGACTTCTACGAGCAGTACTTC

clone_size: NA
d_call: NA
j_call: TRBJ1-1
v_call: TRBV18
cdr3_aa: CASSPQPGTELEAFF
cdr3_nt: TGTGCCAGCTCACCTCAACCCGGGACTGAACTTGAAGCTTTCTTT

clone_size: NA
d_call: TRBD1
j_call: TRBJ2-1
v_call: TRBV29-1
cdr3_aa: CSAAGQGDNEQFF
cdr3_nt: TGCAGCGCCGCGGGACAGGGCGACAATGAGCAGTTCTTC

clone_size: NA
d_call: NA
j_call: TRBJ2-4
v_call: TRBV4-2
cdr3_aa: CASSQSPSWSNIQYF
cdr3_nt: TGTGCCAGCAGCCAATCCCCGTCGTGGAGTAACATTCAGTACTTC

clone_size: NA
d_call: NA
j_call: TRBJ2-4
v_call: TRBV5-5
cdr3_aa: CASSLIEGVDIQYF
cdr3_nt: TGTGCCAGCAGCTTGATTGAGGGGGTGGACATTCAGTACTTC

clone_size: NA
d_call: NA
j_call: TRBJ1-5
v_call: TRBV6-5
cdr3_aa: CATLKQVGGNQPQHF
cdr3_nt: TGTGCCACCCTTAAACAGGTAGGAGGCAATCAGCCCCAGCATTTT

clone_size: NA
d_call: TRBD1
j_call: TRBJ1-2
v_call: TRBV27
cdr3_aa: CASSTGGDGYTF
cdr3_nt: TGTGCCAGCAGCACAGGGGGTGATGGCTACACCTTC

clone_size: many
d_call: NA
j_call: TRBJ2-1
v_call: TRBV7-2
cdr3_aa: CASSLTGGHEQFF
cdr3_nt: TGTGCCAGCAGCTTAACGGGGGGCCATGAGCAGTTCTTC

clone_size: NA
d_call: TRBD1
j_call: TRBJ1-2
v_call: TRBV2
cdr3_aa: CASSEALGTDLFYGYTF
cdr3_nt: TGTGCCAGCAGTGAAGCTCTCGGGACAGACTTATTCTATGGCTACACCTTC

clone_size: NA
d_call: TRBD1
j_call: TRBJ1-2
v_call: TRBV2
cdr3_aa: CASIKQGGYGYTF
cdr3_nt: TGTGCCAGCATTAAACAGGGGGGTTATGGCTACACCTTC

clone_size: NA
d_call: NA
j_call: TRBJ1-6
v_call: TRBV30
cdr3_aa: CAWSPLGGADNSPLHF
cdr3_nt: TGTGCCTGGAGTCCCTTAGGGGGGGCGGATAATTCACCCCTCCACTTT

clone_size: NA
d_call: TRBD1
j_call: TRBJ2-7
v_call: TRBV6-5
cdr3_aa: CASSYRDRFYEQYF
cdr3_nt: TGTGCCAGCAGTTACCGGGACAGATTCTACGAGCAGTACTTC

clone_size: NA
d_call: TRBD1
j_call: TRBJ2-3
v_call: TRBV5-4
cdr3_aa: CASSRDSRFTDTQYF
cdr3_nt: TGTGCCAGCAGTCGGGACAGTCGTTTCACAGATACGCAGTATTTT

clone_size: NA
d_call: TRBD2
j_call: TRBJ2-7
v_call: TRBV2
cdr3_aa: CASSKAALAGGSYEQYF
cdr3_nt: TGTGCCAGCAGTAAAGCCGCGCTAGCGGGGGGCTCCTACGAGCAGTACTTC

clone_size: NA
d_call: NA
j_call: TRBJ1-5
v_call: TRBV27
cdr3_aa: CASSSGRHQPQHF
cdr3_nt: TGTGCCAGCAGTTCGGGTAGGCATCAGCCCCAGCATTTT

clone_size: NA
d_call: TRBD1
j_call: TRBJ1-1
v_call: TRBV6-5
cdr3_aa: CASRDREDEAFF
cdr3_nt: TGTGCCAGCAGGGACAGGGAAGATGAAGCTTTCTTT

clone_size: NA
d_call: TRBD1
j_call: TRBJ1-1
v_call: TRBV6-1
cdr3_aa: CASSEAGQGGSEAFF
cdr3_nt: TGTGCCAGCAGTGAAGCGGGTCAGGGGGGATCTGAAGCTTTCTTT

clone_size: NA
d_call: NA
j_call: TRBJ2-5
v_call: TRBV7-9
cdr3_aa: CASSFTAAQETQYF
cdr3_nt: TGTGCCAGCAGCTTTACGGCAGCGCAAGAGACCCAGTACTTC

clone_size: NA
d_call: NA
j_call: TRBJ1-5
v_call: TRBV11-2
cdr3_aa: CASARGRNQPQHF
cdr3_nt: TGTGCCAGCGCAAGGGGTCGCAATCAGCCCCAGCATTTT

clone_size: NA
d_call: NA
j_call: TRBJ2-7
v_call: TRBV28
cdr3_aa: CASSNPQVPHYEQYF
cdr3_nt: TGTGCCAGCAGTAACCCTCAGGTCCCTCACTACGAGCAGTACTTC

clone_size: few
d_call: TRBD2
j_call: TRBJ2-3
v_call: TRBV4-2
cdr3_aa: CASSQDLAGGTDTQYF
cdr3_nt: TGTGCCAGCAGCCAAGATCTAGCGGGGGGGACAGATACGCAGTATTTT

clone_size: NA
d_call: TRBD1
j_call: TRBJ1-2
v_call: TRBV19
cdr3_aa: CASSPGQGDYGYTF
cdr3_nt: TGTGCCAGTAGCCCTGGACAGGGGGACTATGGCTACACCTTC

clone_size: NA
d_call: NA
j_call: TRBJ2-4
v_call: TRBV27
cdr3_aa: CASRSLLAKNIQYF
cdr3_nt: TGTGCCAGCCGGAGTCTCCTAGCCAAAAACATTCAGTACTTC

clone_size: once
d_call: TRBD1
j_call: TRBJ1-5
v_call: TRBV30
cdr3_aa: CAWSLDRREPQHF
cdr3_nt: TGTGCCTGGAGTTTGGACAGGAGGGAGCCCCAGCATTTT

clone_size: NA
d_call: NA
j_call: TRBJ1-5
v_call: TRBV4-1
cdr3_aa: CASSQGREPGNQPQHF
cdr3_nt: TGCGCCAGCAGCCAAGGCAGGGAACCGGGCAATCAGCCCCAGCATTTT

clone_size: once
d_call: NA
j_call: TRBJ1-2
v_call: TRBV7-2
cdr3_aa: CASSENIPGDGYTF
cdr3_nt: TGTGCCAGCAGCGAAAATATCCCCGGGGATGGCTACACCTTC

clone_size: NA
d_call: TRBD1
j_call: TRBJ1-1
v_call: TRBV19
cdr3_aa: CASSTRTGGNTEAFF
cdr3_nt: TGTGCCAGTAGTACACGGACAGGGGGTAACACTGAAGCTTTCTTT

clone_size: NA
d_call: TRBD2
j_call: TRBJ2-3
v_call: TRBV9
cdr3_aa: CASSLRGGPADTQYF
cdr3_nt: TGTGCCAGCAGTTTACGGGGGGGCCCGGCAGATACGCAGTATTTT

clone_size: NA
d_call: TRBD2
j_call: TRBJ2-5
v_call: TRBV28
cdr3_aa: CASTPPGLVPETQYF
cdr3_nt: TGTGCCAGCACCCCCCCGGGACTAGTCCCAGAGACCCAGTACTTC

clone_size: NA
d_call: TRBD1
j_call: TRBJ2-2
v_call: TRBV18
cdr3_aa: CASSTGDRSTGELFF
cdr3_nt: TGTGCCAGCTCTACAGGGGATCGCAGCACCGGGGAGCTGTTTTTT

clone_size: NA
d_call: NA
j_call: TRBJ2-7
v_call: TRBV2
cdr3_aa: CASLGGYEQYF
cdr3_nt: TGTGCCAGCCTGGGGGGTTACGAGCAGTACTTC

clone_size: few
d_call: NA
j_call: TRBJ2-1
v_call: TRBV11-2
cdr3_aa: CASSFMTGNNEQFF
cdr3_nt: TGTGCCAGCAGCTTCATGACAGGAAACAATGAGCAGTTCTTC

clone_size: NA
d_call: TRBD1
j_call: TRBJ1-3
v_call: TRBV9
cdr3_aa: CASSRQGGNTIYF
cdr3_nt: TGTGCCAGCAGTCGACAGGGCGGAAACACCATATATTTT

clone_size: few
d_call: NA
j_call: TRBJ1-2
v_call: TRBV12-3/TRBV12-4
cdr3_aa: CASSLDRYGYTF
cdr3_nt: TGTGCCAGCAGTTTGGACAGATATGGCTACACCTTC